The following is a TCR beta chain sequence with its context. There is no known antigen for this receptor. No per-base quality is available; no much larger clone lies one base away. The data belong to a study of human T cells and chemical hapten exposure (dated by TCRdb to the early 2020s). Some background on the complete study: For sensitization, 2% DPC in acetone was applied to an approximately 2 cm by approximately 2 cm area of upper inner arm skin. The libraries were sequenced as a pool, and the TCR yield per sample differed mostly because of small variations in library volumes within the pool. This study followed changes in the peripheral blood TCR repertoire in vivo during primary and secondary sensitization of alopecia patients to the hapten diphenylcyclopropenone (DPC). Some 29 alopecia patients gave blood for TCR sequencing at one to four time points (pre-sensitization, 2, 6 and 24 weeks). Patch tests used Finn chambers with 0.01% DPC on the upper back, scored after 6 days by International Contact Dermatitis Research Group standards. The patient cohort, mostly female, included alopecia areata with under or over 50% scalp involvement, alopecia totalis and alopecia universalis. Blood samples were taken from patients before sensitization (week 0) and at 2, 6 and about 24 weeks after DPC sensitization. Patients additionally received weekly therapeutic DPC doses to the scalp throughout the roughly 26-week study period. What the authors observed across the whole study: Repeated subsampling changed both the strength of the expansion versus patch-test correlation and the threshold at which the correlation became significant. The number of PT1 expanded TCRs positively correlated with patch test score, significant at thresholds 8, 16 and 32 but not 4. All patients had alopecia, a presumed autoimmune disease, so their immune response might differ from that of healthy individuals. Significantly more large CDR3 similarity clusters were formed by expanded TCRs than by pre-sensitization or healthy control sets, consistent with antigen-driven responses. The number of TCRs above 1 in 1000 frequency did not change with DPC sensitization; there was no evidence of global repertoire structure alterations.

Library generation was performed with RACE. The reads were generated on a NextSeq 500. During library preparation, unique molecular identifiers were attached to individual cDNA molecules so that TCRs could be counted quantitatively and reproducibly. From each blood RNA sample, both TCR alpha and TCR beta chains were sequenced. As for how the authors treated the data: A median of about 89,000 TCRs per sample was observed, with a range of about 20,000 to 750,000. V, J and CDR3 annotation of the TCR reads was carried out using the Decombinator software suite. For PS versus PT1 abundance plots, all samples were subsampled to the same number of TCRs (28,000). TCRs were defined as expanded if absent before sensitization and observed at least eight times at the 2-week time point. The raw public data were reprocessed by TCRdb itself: fastp quality trimming at Q25, MiXCR clonotype calling, in-frame beta chains only. A single entry per CDR3 protein holds the most common genes and DNA from its merged rows. The V and J calls, along with clone size, are taken from TCRdb and not from the paper's own processing. This sample gives 350,000 to 400,000 distinct CDR3 sequences in total; around 5.5% of them show up just once. The top ten constitute around 2.6% of the sample.

The CDR3 starts with the cysteine, ends with the phenylalanine, and has 14 residues. Kept here is only the CDR3 DNA, which spans 42 bases and is read in frame from base 1. In the germline V gene (reference sequence), CDR1 corresponds to MNHNY and CDR2 to SVGAGI. Trimmed from V: 2 bases; trimmed from J: 6 bases; junction bases lacking a gene match: 3. In light of the paper, this sample's time point label describes: pre-sensitization, week 0. Per the publication, the treatment or condition label means: therapeutic diphenylcyclopropenone sensitization with weekly scalp DPC. At each patch-test visit, blood was drawn before the patch test was applied. Eligible patients were aged 18 to 70, diagnosed with alopecia, deemed suitable for DPC therapy, and excluded if pregnant. Total RNA was isolated from unfractionated whole blood collected in Tempus Blood RNA tubes.

The sequence derives from a woman in her 50s with alopecia areata. Some clones in this sample may be carry-over from other donors' samples. The sequenced sample was whole blood, obtained in connection with sensitization to the hapten diphenylcyclopropenone (DPC). Rearrangement joined TRBV6-6 to TRBJ1-2, with 10 junctional bases fitting TRBD1. The CDR3 here reads CASSYQTGGDGYTF. The nucleotide sequence reads as follows: TGTGCCAGCAGTTACCAGACAGGGGGCGATGGCTACACCTTC.